Presented here are 29 T cell receptor beta chains from one specimen sequenced in a study of radiotherapy plus CTLA-4 blockade in lung cancer. Produced via immunoSEQ multiplex PCR; TCRdb's table is partial and in-frame only. The sample lists roughly 50,000 clones, under 85% occurring once. The sequencing used peripheral blood, collected from a patient treated with radiotherapy plus ipilimumab. Source of these receptors: a human donor with non-small cell lung cancer who had a partial response to radiotherapy plus ipilimumab.

V gene TRBV11-3 combines with J gene TRBJ2-7, with TRBD1 matching over 11 bases. The V gene end was trimmed by 4 bases and the J gene end by 3 bases; junction bases not matched to a gene: 5. Germline V gene lookup returns CDR1 SGHNT and CDR2 YENEEA. This CDR3 spans 15 amino acids. The CDR3 DNA reads TGTGCCAGCAGCTCCGCGGACAGGGGGCACTACGAGCAGTACTTC. Translating it yields CASSSADRGHYEQYF.

In its sample, this clone was seen a few times. This sequence joins TRBV7-3 and TRBJ2-7; D unresolved. The CDR3 covers 13 residues. Germline V lookup: CDR1 SGHTA, CDR2 FQGTGA. Trimming left V 0 bases short and J 2 bases short, with 5 bases between. The CDR3 sequence is CASSLTAPYEQYF. The CDR3 nucleotides are TGTGCCAGCAGCTTAACGGCTCCCTACGAGCAGTACTTC.

This clone was seen a single time. V gene TRBV10-1 combines with J gene TRBJ1-4; a weak D match, TRBD1 (6 bases). The CDR3 totals 14 residues. V lost 6 bases to trimming and J lost 7 bases, with 15 bases between them. Germline V gene data show CDR1 as WNHNN and CDR2 as SYGVQD (reference sequence). The CDR3 sequence: CASRREGVTEKLFF. Written as DNA, the CDR3 is TGCGCCAGCAGGAGGGAGGGGGTTACTGAAAAACTGTTTTTT.

This chain links TRBV6-5 with TRBJ2-3, with 13 bases lining up with TRBD2. This CDR3 is built from 14 residues. Germline values: CDR1 MNHEY, CDR2 SVGAGI. With 8 bases clipped from V and 4 bases from J, the junction kept 3 bases outside the gene matches. The CDR3 DNA follows: TGTGCCAGCGAAACTAGCGGGGGGGCAGATACGCAGTATTTT. Its protein product is CASETSGGADTQYF.

This chain links TRBV11-2 with TRBJ1-5; the D gene is possibly TRBD1 (6 bases). From germline, CDR1 is SGHAT and CDR2 FQNNGV. The CDR3 is 14 residues long. Trimming cost V 5 bases and J 3 bases, with 11 bases left between them. In nucleotides, the CDR3 is TGTGCCAGCAGCGCTGGACAGTTCAATCAGCCCCAGCATTTT. Its protein product is CASSAGQFNQPQHF.

This clone has only a few counts. This chain connects TRBV29-1 to TRBJ1-4; 8 bases fit TRBD1. CDR3 length: 13 amino acids. The trim removed 3 bases at V and 6 bases at J, leaving 3 bases unmatched. Per germline, CDR1 SQVTM and CDR2 ANQGSEA. The CDR3 region has the DNA TGCAGCGTTGATGGACAGGGATATGAAAAACTGTTTTTT. Translating it yields CSVDGQGYEKLFF.

V and J are TRBV7-9 and TRBJ2-2; TRBD2 matches 7 bases. Germline lookup yields CDR1 SEHNR and CDR2 FQNEAQ (reference sequence). This CDR3 comprises 15 residues. J gave up 5 bases and V 5 bases, and 8 bases lay outside the gene matches. CDR3 protein: CASSRKSGGTGELFF. Written as DNA, the CDR3 is TGTGCCAGCAGCAGAAAATCCGGGGGGACCGGGGAGCTGTTTTTT.

The gene calls are TRBV14 and TRBJ2-1; 7 nucleotides agree with TRBD2. The CDR3 sequence is 12 residues long. V shed 1 base and J 12 bases; nucleotides not matched to a gene: 3. Germline V gives CDR1 SGHDN, CDR2 FVKESK. DNA for the CDR3: TGTGCCAGCAGCCAAGGAACGGGGGGGCAGTTCTTC. As protein: CASSQGTGGQFF.

In its sample, this clone was seen a few times. The V call is TRBV9, the J call TRBJ2-2, with 11 bases lining up with TRBD2. Germline V gives CDR1 SGDLS, CDR2 YYNGEE. V lost 4 bases to trimming and J lost 5 bases; unmatched junction nucleotides: 13. The CDR3 is 18 amino acids. The CDR3 sequence: CASSLPTSGESWTGELFF. CDR3 nucleotides: TGTGCCAGCAGCCTCCCGACTAGCGGGGAATCGTGGACCGGGGAGCTGTTTTTT.

V gene TRBV7-9 combines with J gene TRBJ2-6; D might be TRBD2 (5 bases). CDR1 and CDR2 from the germline V gene are SEHNR and FQNEAQ (reference sequence). Between the trimmed V and J ends, which lost 8 bases and 3 bases, there was a span of 14 bases. CDR3 length: 15 residues. CDR3: CASSPTGVGANVLTF. In nucleotides, the CDR3 is TGTGCCAGCTCCCCCACCGGGGTTGGGGCCAACGTCCTGACTTTC. The variable domain in full, with the rest retrieved from reference TRBV7-9 and TRBJ2-6, is DTGVSQNPRHKITKRGQNVTFRCDPISEHNRLYWYRQTLGQGPEFLTYFQNEAQLEKSRLLSDRFSAERPKGSFSTLEIQRTEQGDSAMYLCASSPTGVGANVLTFGAGSRLTVL.

This clone came up a few times. The J gene is TRBJ2-7, the V gene TRBV29-1; D call uncertain. There are 11 residues in the CDR3. Germline V lookup: CDR1 SQVTM, CDR2 ANQGSEA. V lost 4 bases to trimming and J lost 3 bases, with 7 bases between them. The CDR3 sequence is CSVVFGYEQYF. The CDR3 DNA reads as TGCAGCGTTGTGTTCGGCTACGAGCAGTACTTC.

The chain uses TRBV11-2 and TRBJ2-1; possible D gene TRBD1, 5 bases. Looked up from germline, CDR1 is SGHAT and CDR2 is FQNNGV. CDR3 length: 14 residues. Trimming shortened V by 3 bases and J by 2 bases, and 8 bases separated the two germline ends. In DNA, the CDR3 is TGTGCCAGCAGCTTGCAGGGAACCTACAATGAGCAGTTCTTC. Translated: CASSLQGTYNEQFF.

V is TRBV6-1 and J is TRBJ2-3, with TRBD1 identical over 7 bases. V gave up 0 bases and J gave up 5 bases; unmatched junction bases: 8. The germline gives CDR1 MNHNS, CDR2 SASEGT. This CDR3 contains 16 residues. The CDR3, as DNA: TGTGCCAGCAGTGAAGCGACAGGGAGCCGTGGAGATACGCAGTATTTT. Its protein is CASSEATGSRGDTQYF.

The chain carries TRBV5-1 and TRBJ2-3; D remains unclear. CDR1 and CDR2 (germline): SGHRS, YFSETQ. The germline V and J ends were trimmed by 0 bases and 0 bases, with 17 bases remaining between them. The CDR3 spans 18 residues. The CDR3 bases are TGCGCCAGCAGCTTGGCGGTGGTTAGCCCCCGTAGCACAGATACGCAGTATTTT. Protein: CASSLAVVSPRSTDTQYF.

This chain links TRBV4-1 with TRBJ2-4; unclear D gene. Germline V gene sequence: CDR1 MGHRA, CDR2 YSYEKL. This CDR3 has 14 amino acids. The V end lost 1 base, the J end lost 12 bases, and 16 bases lay between the germline ends. The CDR3 bases are TGCGCCAGCAGCCAAGGGAAAGTGGGCCCTACTCAGTACTTC. The encoded protein is CASSQGKVGPTQYF.

The chain couples TRBV6-1 to TRBJ2-7; perhaps TRBD2 as D (6 bases). Trimming took 9 bases from V and 1 from J, leaving 13 bases between them. CDR3 length: 13 amino acids. Looked up from germline, CDR1 is MNHNS and CDR2 is SASEGT. In DNA form, the CDR3 reads TGTGCCAGTTTCGTGGGACTTTCCTACGAGCAGTACTTC. Translation: CASFVGLSYEQYF.

V is TRBV19 and J is TRBJ1-4; a possible D gene is TRBD1 (6 bases). V lost 7 bases and J 0 bases, leaving 24 bases between the germline ends. The CDR3 consists of 19 residues. The V gene's germline CDR1 is LNHDA and CDR2 SQIVND (reference sequence). CDR3 region: CASTGIRTEAGSTNEKLFF. In DNA form, the CDR3 reads TGTGCCAGTACCGGGATACGGACAGAAGCTGGGTCAACTAATGAAAAACTGTTTTTT.

V and J are TRBV19 and TRBJ2-7; 10 positions match TRBD2. V lost 5 bases, J lost 7 bases, and 14 bases stayed unmatched. The CDR3 length is 16 residues. The germline gives CDR1 LNHDA, CDR2 SQIVND (reference sequence). CDR3 protein: CASSAPLAGSLGEQYF. As DNA, the CDR3 is TGTGCCAGTAGTGCACCACTAGCGGGGAGTCTAGGGGAGCAGTACTTC.

The V gene is TRBV11-2, the J gene TRBJ2-2, with D possibly being TRBD1 (6 bases). The germline gives CDR1 SGHAT, CDR2 FQNNGV. This CDR3 comprises 13 residues. The V and J ends lost 6 bases and 5 bases respectively, with 10 bases between them. In DNA, the CDR3 is TGTGCCAGCAGAACAGGGTGGACCGGGGAGCTGTTTTTT. Translation: CASRTGWTGELFF.

The chain is built from TRBV18 and TRBJ2-7, with D hard to call. Germline CDR1 KGHSH, CDR2 LQKENI. The CDR3 spans 11 residues. The germline V and J ends were trimmed by 3 bases and 5 bases, with 5 bases remaining between them. The CDR3 spells CASSPADEQYF. In DNA form, the CDR3 reads TGTGCCAGCTCACCGGCTGACGAGCAGTACTTC.

The V and J genes are TRBV4-1 and TRBJ2-1; TRBD1 matches at 10 bases. V dropped 3 bases and J dropped 7; count of bases not matched to a gene: 6. The CDR3 consists of 15 residues. The germline CDR1 and CDR2 sequences are MGHRA and YSYEKL. The CDR3 nucleotides read TGCGCCAGCAGCCAGCCGGGACAGGGGAGGAATGAGCAGTTCTTC. Translated, it gives CASSQPGQGRNEQFF.

Worth noting for this clone: Its ends do not fully match the called genes, so a read error is possible. The chain links TRBV2 to TRBJ2-7; D may be TRBD1 (6 bases). CDR3 length: 14 residues. Germline V CDR1 and CDR2: SNHLY, FYNNEI. The CDR3 sequence: CVSSAYQGSGEQYF. The CDR3 DNA reads TGTGTCAGCAGTGCCTATCAGGGGAGCGGCGAGCAGTACTTC.

For this clone: The junction and the germline gene differ at one end; a read error may be behind it. The CDR3 DNA reads TGTGCCAGCAGCCCGGGACAGGCTAATCCACCCCTCCACTTT. As protein: CASSPGQANPPLHF. The V call is TRBV7-2, the J call TRBJ1-6; 8 nucleotides agree with TRBD1. The germline V gene encodes CDR1 SGHTA and CDR2 FQGNSA. The CDR3 sequence is 14 residues long.

V is TRBV14 and J is TRBJ2-7; 7 bases line up with TRBD2. This CDR3 spans 15 amino acids. Germline V gene data show CDR1 as SGHDN and CDR2 as FVKESK. Trimming took 1 base from V and 0 from J; bases not matched to a gene: 3. DNA for the CDR3: TGTGCCAGCAGCCAAGCCAGCGGGGTCTCCTACGAGCAGTACTTC. This sequence encodes CASSQASGVSYEQYF.

The chain is built from TRBV6-1 and TRBJ1-5; possibly TRBD1 for D (6 bases). The V gene's germline CDR1 is MNHNS and CDR2 SASEGT. This CDR3 has 14 amino acids. V lost 7 bases to trimming and J lost 7 bases, with 17 bases between them. The CDR3 coding sequence is TGTGCCAGCACCAAGGGGGGGCTCTTCCAGCCCCAGCATTTT. It is translated as CASTKGGLFQPQHF.

V and J are TRBV5-1 and TRBJ1-4; D perhaps matches TRBD1 (6 bases). This CDR3 is built from 15 residues. Germline CDR1 and CDR2: SGHRS and YFSETQ. The V end lost 0 bases, the J end lost 4 bases, and 10 bases lay between the germline ends. The CDR3 region is CASSLDRAHNEKLFF. In DNA, the CDR3 is TGCGCCAGCAGCTTGGACAGGGCGCATAATGAAAAACTGTTTTTT.

The chain joins TRBV6-5 to TRBJ2-7; the D is unclear. Germline assignment: CDR1 MNHEY and CDR2 SVGAGI. This CDR3 spans 14 amino acids. V gave up 6 bases and J gave up 2 bases, with 14 bases separating them. The CDR3 protein is CASSPLGRPYEQYF. The DNA for the CDR3 is TGTGCCAGCAGCCCGCTGGGCAGACCCTACGAGCAGTACTTC.

This chain uses TRBV2 with TRBJ2-3; D unclear. Germline assignment: CDR1 SNHLY and CDR2 FYNNEI. The CDR3 has 11 residues. Trimming took off 7 bases at V and 5 bases at J, with 7 bases between the two ends. In nucleotides, the CDR3 is TGTGCCAGCACCTTAATAGATACGCAGTATTTT. Protein sequence: CASTLIDTQYF. Full variable domain (remainder filled in from reference TRBV2 and TRBJ2-3): EPEVTQTPSHQVTQMGQEVILRCVPISNHLYFYWYRQILGQKVEFLVSFYNNEISEKSEIFDDQFSVERPDGSNFTLKIRSTKLEDSAMYFCASTLIDTQYFGPGTRLTVL.

The chain joins TRBV5-1 to TRBJ2-3; 8 bases are shared with TRBD2. Germline CDR1 reads SGHRS; CDR2 reads YFSETQ. Losses at the gene ends were 4 bases for V and 2 bases for J; bases not matched to a gene: 6. The CDR3 is 15 amino acids. CDR3 amino acids: CASSAAGDNTDTQYF. CDR3 DNA sequence: TGCGCCAGCAGCGCAGCGGGGGACAACACAGATACGCAGTATTTT.